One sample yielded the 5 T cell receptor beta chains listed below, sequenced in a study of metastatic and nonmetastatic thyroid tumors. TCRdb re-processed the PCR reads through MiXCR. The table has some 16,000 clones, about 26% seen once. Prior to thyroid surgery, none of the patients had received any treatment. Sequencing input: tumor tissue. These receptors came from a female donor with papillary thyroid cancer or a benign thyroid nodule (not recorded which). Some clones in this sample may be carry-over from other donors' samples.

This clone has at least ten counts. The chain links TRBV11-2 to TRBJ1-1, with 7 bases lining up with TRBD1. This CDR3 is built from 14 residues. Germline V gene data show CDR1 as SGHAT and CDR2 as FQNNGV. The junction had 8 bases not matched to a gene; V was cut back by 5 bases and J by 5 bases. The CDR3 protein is CASSPQGRGTEAFF. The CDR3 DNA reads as TGTGCCAGCAGCCCACAGGGGCGGGGTACTGAAGCTTTCTTT.

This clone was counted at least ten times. The CDR3 sequence: CASSAFRQSTNEKLFF. DNA of the CDR3: TGTGCCAGCAGTGCTTTCAGGCAGTCAACTAATGAAAAACTGTTTTTT. This chain uses TRBV27 with TRBJ1-4, with D unresolved. The V gene lost 5 bases and the J gene lost 0 bases, with 13 bases spanning the gap. The CDR3 runs to 16 residues. Germline V CDR1 and CDR2: MNHEY, SMNVEV (reference sequence). Full variable domain (rest looked up from reference TRBV27 and TRBJ1-4): EAQVTQNPRYLITVTGKKLTVTCSQNMNHEYMSWYRQDPGLGLRQIYYSMNVEVTDKGDVPEGYKVSRKEKRNFPLILESPSPNQTSLYFCASSAFRQSTNEKLFFGSGTQLSVL.

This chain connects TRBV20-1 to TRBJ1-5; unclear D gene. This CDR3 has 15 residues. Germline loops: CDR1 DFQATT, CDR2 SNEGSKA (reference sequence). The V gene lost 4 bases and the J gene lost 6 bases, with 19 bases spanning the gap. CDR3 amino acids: CSAITAEVAGQPQHF. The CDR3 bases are TGCAGTGCTATCACGGCCGAGGTGGCAGGTCAGCCCCAGCATTTT.

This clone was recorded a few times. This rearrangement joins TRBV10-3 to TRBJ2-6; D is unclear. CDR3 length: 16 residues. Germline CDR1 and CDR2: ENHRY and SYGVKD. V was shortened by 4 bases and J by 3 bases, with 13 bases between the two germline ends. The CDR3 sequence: CAISAGTNLGANVLTF. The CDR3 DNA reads TGTGCCATCAGTGCAGGAACTAATCTTGGGGCCAACGTCCTGACTTTC.

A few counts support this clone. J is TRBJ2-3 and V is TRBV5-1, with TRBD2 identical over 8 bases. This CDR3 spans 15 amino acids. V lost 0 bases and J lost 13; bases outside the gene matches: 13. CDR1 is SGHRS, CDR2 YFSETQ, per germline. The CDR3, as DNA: TGCGCCAGCAGCTTGGAGGTAGCGGGATCAGATACAAAGTATTTT. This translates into CASSLEVAGSDTKYF. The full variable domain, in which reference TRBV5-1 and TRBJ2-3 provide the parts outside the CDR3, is KAGVTQTPRYLIKTRGQQVTLSCSPISGHRSVSWYQQTPGQGLQFLFEYFSETQRNKGNFPGRFSGRQFSNSRSEMNVSTLELGDSALYLCASSLEVAGSDTKYFGPGTRLTVL.